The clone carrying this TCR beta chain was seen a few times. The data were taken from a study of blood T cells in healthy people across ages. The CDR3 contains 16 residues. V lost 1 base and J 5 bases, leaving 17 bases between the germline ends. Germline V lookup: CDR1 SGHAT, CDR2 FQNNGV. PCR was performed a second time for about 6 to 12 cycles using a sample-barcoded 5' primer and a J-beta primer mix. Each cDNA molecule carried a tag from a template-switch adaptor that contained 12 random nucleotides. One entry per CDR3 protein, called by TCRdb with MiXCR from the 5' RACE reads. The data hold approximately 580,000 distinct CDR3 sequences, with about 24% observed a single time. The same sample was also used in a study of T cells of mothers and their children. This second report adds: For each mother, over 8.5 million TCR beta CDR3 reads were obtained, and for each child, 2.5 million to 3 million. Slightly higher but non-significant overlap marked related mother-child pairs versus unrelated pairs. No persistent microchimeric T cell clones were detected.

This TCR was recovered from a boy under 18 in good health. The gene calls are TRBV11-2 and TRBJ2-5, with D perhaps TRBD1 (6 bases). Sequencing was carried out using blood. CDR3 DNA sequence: TGTGCCAGCAGCTTAGTGCAGGGGCCGGGTGGGGAGACCCAGTACTTC. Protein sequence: CASSLVQGPGGETQYF.